Listed here are 14 T cell receptor beta chains from one sample, sequenced in a study of blood T cell repertoires in COVID-19. Using immunoSEQ multiplex PCR, the repertoire was profiled, and TCRdb retains in-frame clones only, with some absent. This table holds about 240,000 clones, roughly 90% found once. The sequencing sample was made of PBMCs or T cells enriched from blood (not recorded which). The origin of the receptors is a young woman who had recovered from COVID-19.

The chain has TRBV19 and TRBJ1-2; possibly TRBD1 for D (6 bases). Trimming removed 3 bases at V and 1 base at J, with 18 bases between. In germline, CDR1 is LNHDA, CDR2 SQIVND (reference sequence). This CDR3 has 17 residues. For the CDR3, the DNA is TGTGCCAGTAGTATCCCTCACACAGGGAAGTTTAACTATGGCTACACCTTC. It codes for CASSIPHTGKFNYGYTF.

V and J are TRBV27 and TRBJ2-2; D perhaps matches TRBD2 (5 bases). CDR1 is MNHEY and CDR2 is SMNVEV in the germline V gene (reference sequence). The V end lost 5 bases, the J end lost 4 bases, and 14 bases lay between the germline ends. This CDR3 spans 15 amino acids. The CDR3 nucleotides read TGTGCCAGCAGTCCGCTTAGGGCGGGCACCGGGGAGCTGTTTTTT. Translating it yields CASSPLRAGTGELFF.

V usage is TRBV11-3 and J usage is TRBJ2-7; TRBD2 aligns across 8 bases. V trimming: 3 bases; J trimming: 6 bases; junction bases outside the gene matches: 4. The CDR3 runs to 13 residues. Per the germline V gene, CDR1 is SGHNT and CDR2 is YENEEA. CDR3 sequence reads: CASSFGRGGEQYF. The CDR3 DNA sequence: TGTGCCAGCAGCTTCGGGAGGGGCGGCGAGCAGTACTTC.

The rearrangement links TRBV10-3 to TRBJ1-2; no definite D call. From germline, CDR1 is ENHRY and CDR2 SYGVKD. Trimming stripped 4 bases from V and 5 bases from J, with 17 bases between. The CDR3 is 15 amino acids. In nucleotides, the CDR3 is TGTGCCATCAGTGGGGTTGGCAGCGAACTATATGGCTACACCTTC. Its translation: CAISGVGSELYGYTF.

This clone was picked up one time. This chain connects TRBV3-1 (or the pseudogene TRBV3-2) to TRBJ2-3, with 12 bases matching TRBD1. Germline CDR1 is LGHDT and CDR2 is YNNKEL (reference sequence). The J segment lost 7 bases and the V segment lost 4 bases, leaving 9 bases of the junction unmatched. The CDR3 is 16 residues long. CDR3 bases: TGTGCCAGCAGCCTAATCCGGGACAGGGGGCGGAATACGCAGTATTTT. This gives the protein CASSLIRDRGRNTQYF.

The chain combines TRBV11-2 with TRBJ1-3, with D unresolved. The CDR3 is made up of 15 amino acids. Trimming left V 3 bases short and J 3 bases short, with 12 bases between. Per the germline V gene, CDR1 is SGHAT and CDR2 is FQNNGV. CDR3 DNA sequence: TGTGCCAGCAGCTTTATAGAGGGTGGTGGAAACACCATATATTTT. This encodes CASSFIEGGGNTIYF.

The V call is TRBV6-6, the J call TRBJ1-5; TRBD1 aligns across 7 bases. CDR1 is MNHNY and CDR2 is SVGAGI in the germline V gene (reference sequence). The CDR3 has 14 amino acids. The J segment lost 8 bases and the V segment lost 2 bases, leaving 6 bases of the junction unmatched. The CDR3 protein is CASSYQGGGEPQHF. CDR3 sequence (DNA): TGTGCCAGCAGTTACCAGGGGGGTGGAGAGCCCCAGCATTTT.

The chain links TRBV3-1 (or the pseudogene TRBV3-2) to TRBJ2-1; no firm D call. Germline loops: CDR1 LGHDT, CDR2 YNNKEL (reference sequence). Trimming removed 4 bases at V and 8 bases at J, with 6 bases between. This CDR3 is built from 11 residues. CDR3 DNA sequence: TGTGCCAGCAGCCGACAAGATGAGCAGTTCTTC. Translating it yields CASSRQDEQFF.

The chain uses TRBV27 and TRBJ2-3; 7 bases are a match to TRBD1. Germline lookup yields CDR1 MNHEY and CDR2 SMNVEV (reference sequence). V lost 6 bases to trimming and J lost 1 base; unmatched junction nucleotides: 1. This CDR3 has 13 residues. In DNA form, the CDR3 reads TGTGCCAGCAGCGGACAGGGCACAGATACGCAGTATTTT. Translating gives CASSGQGTDTQYF.

V and J are TRBV30 and TRBJ1-5; D not resolved. The CDR3 contains 13 residues. Between the trimmed V and J ends, which lost 3 bases and 5 bases, there was a span of 11 bases. The germline CDR1 and CDR2 sequences are GTSNPN and SVGIG (reference sequence). The CDR3: CAWSRGSDQPQHF. CDR3 DNA sequence: TGTGCCTGGAGCAGAGGGTCGGATCAGCCCCAGCATTTT.

V is TRBV6-5 and J is TRBJ2-3; unclear D gene. CDR3 length: 14 amino acids. With 1 base removed from V and 0 bases from J, the gap between germline ends came to 5 bases. Germline assignment: CDR1 MNHEY and CDR2 SVGAGI. The CDR3 DNA reads TGTGCCAGCAGTTACTTCCCTAGCACAGATACGCAGTATTTT. Translated: CASSYFPSTDTQYF.

The rearrangement joins TRBV27 to TRBJ1-1; the D gene is possibly TRBD1 (5 bases). V lost 3 bases and J lost 3, with 14 bases in between. Germline V lookup: CDR1 MNHEY, CDR2 SMNVEV (reference sequence). The CDR3 sequence is 15 residues long. CDR3 loop: CASSFDPGGDTEAFF. CDR3 DNA: TGTGCCAGCAGTTTCGACCCCGGAGGGGACACTGAAGCTTTCTTT.

The chain links TRBV4-1 to TRBJ1-2; unclear D gene. This CDR3 comprises 15 residues. Germline CDR1 reads MGHRA; CDR2 reads YSYEKL. Trimming shortened V by 1 base and J by 1 base, and 10 bases separated the two germline ends. In nucleotides, the CDR3 is TGCGCCAGCAGCCAAGGACCGAGCGTTAACTATGGCTACACCTTC. Amino acids: CASSQGPSVNYGYTF.

The rearrangement uses TRBV18 and TRBJ2-2, with 7 bases aligning to TRBD2. Germline CDR1 reads KGHSH; CDR2 reads LQKENI. J gave up 6 bases and V 3 bases, and 10 bases lay outside the gene matches. The CDR3 extends over 16 amino acids. The CDR3 nucleotides read TGTGCCAGCTCACCGGGAGGACACCGGGGGGCCGGGGAGCTGTTTTTT. Its protein is CASSPGGHRGAGELFF.